The T cell receptor (beta chain) under discussion was sequenced for a study of cytomegalovirus exposure and HLA in healthy donors. Germline V CDR1 and CDR2: MNHNS, SASEGT. The CDR3 is 13 residues long. Trimming took off 6 bases at V and 2 bases at J, with 11 bases between the two ends. About this clone: Its cognate antigen is unknown.

With 60 Vbeta and 13 Jbeta primers, the PCR was carried out. Some clones are missing from TCRdb's copy, which holds only in-frame ones; the method was immunoSEQ multiplex PCR. This sample has approximately 140,000 clones, with 88% found just once. Findings and caveats of the study: A later analysis, which compared TCR beta chains of equal frequency, found the HLA-associated ones more clonally expanded. A later analysis revealed that TCR association rates differed between HLA loci, peaking at DRB1 and bottoming out at HLA-C.

Donors counted as nominally healthy when sampled, yet unrecorded immune exposures were likely. Material: PBMCs. This sequence joins TRBV6-1 and TRBJ2-7; TRBD1 might be the D (6 bases). This TCR was sampled from a woman in her forties in good health and CMV-seronegative. The CDR3 here is CASRTGLTYEQYF. Here the CDR3 DNA reads TGTGCCAGCAGGACAGGCCTTACCTACGAGCAGTACTTC.